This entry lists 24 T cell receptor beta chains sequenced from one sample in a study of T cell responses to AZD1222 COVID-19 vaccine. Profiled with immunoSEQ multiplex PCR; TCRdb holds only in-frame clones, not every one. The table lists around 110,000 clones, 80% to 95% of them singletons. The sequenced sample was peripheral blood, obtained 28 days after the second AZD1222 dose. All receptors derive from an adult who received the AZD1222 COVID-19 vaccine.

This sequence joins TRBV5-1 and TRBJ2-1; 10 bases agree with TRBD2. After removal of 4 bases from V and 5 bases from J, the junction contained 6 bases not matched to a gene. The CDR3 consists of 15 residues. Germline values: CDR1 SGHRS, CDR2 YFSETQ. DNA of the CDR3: TGCGCCAGCAGCGCGGGACTAGCGACCGACAATGAGCAGTTCTTC. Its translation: CASSAGLATDNEQFF.

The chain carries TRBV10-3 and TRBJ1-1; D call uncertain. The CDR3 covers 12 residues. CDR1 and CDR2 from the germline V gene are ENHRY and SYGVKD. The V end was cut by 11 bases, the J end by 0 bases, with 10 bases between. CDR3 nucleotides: TGTGCCGTCAAAACCATGAACACTGAAGCTTTCTTT. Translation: CAVKTMNTEAFF.

CDR3: CASSTRQGEFTDTQYF. CDR3 bases: TGTGCCAGCAGCACTCGACAGGGGGAATTCACAGATACGCAGTATTTT. This sequence joins TRBV7-2 and TRBJ2-3; 9 nucleotides match TRBD1. Germline V gives CDR1 SGHTA, CDR2 FQGNSA. The CDR3 runs to 16 residues. V dropped 5 bases and J dropped 2; count of bases not matched to a gene: 8. The entire variable domain, with the rest obtained from reference TRBV7-2 and TRBJ2-3, is as follows: GAGVSQSPSNKVTEKGKDVELRCDPISGHTALYWYRQSLGQGLEFLIYFQGNSAPDKSGLPSDRFSAERTGGSVSTLTIQRTQQEDSAVYLCASSTRQGEFTDTQYFGPGTRLTVL.

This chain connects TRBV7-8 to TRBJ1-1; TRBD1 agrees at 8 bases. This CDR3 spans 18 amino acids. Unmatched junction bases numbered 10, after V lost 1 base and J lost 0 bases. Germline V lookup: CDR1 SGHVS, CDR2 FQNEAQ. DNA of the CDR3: TGTGCCAGCAGCTTAGTCAGACAGGGGAGAATAGTGAACACTGAAGCTTTCTTT. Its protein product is CASSLVRQGRIVNTEAFF.

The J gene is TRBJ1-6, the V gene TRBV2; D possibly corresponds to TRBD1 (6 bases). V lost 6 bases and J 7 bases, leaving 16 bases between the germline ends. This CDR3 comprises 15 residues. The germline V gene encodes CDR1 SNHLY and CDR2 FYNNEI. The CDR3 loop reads CASSGLGATNSPLHF. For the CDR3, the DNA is TGTGCCAGCAGCGGACTGGGGGCAACCAATTCACCCCTCCACTTT. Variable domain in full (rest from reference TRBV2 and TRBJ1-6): EPEVTQTPSHQVTQMGQEVILRCVPISNHLYFYWYRQILGQKVEFLVSFYNNEISEKSEIFDDQFSVERPDGSNFTLKIRSTKLEDSAMYFCASSGLGATNSPLHFGNGTRLTVT.

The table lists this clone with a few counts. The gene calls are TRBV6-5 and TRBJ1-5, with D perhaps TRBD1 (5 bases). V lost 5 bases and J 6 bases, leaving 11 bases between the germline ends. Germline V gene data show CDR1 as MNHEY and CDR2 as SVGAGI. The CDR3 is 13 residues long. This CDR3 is CASSRSGLQPQHF. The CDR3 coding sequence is TGTGCCAGCAGTCGGTCAGGGCTTCAGCCCCAGCATTTT.

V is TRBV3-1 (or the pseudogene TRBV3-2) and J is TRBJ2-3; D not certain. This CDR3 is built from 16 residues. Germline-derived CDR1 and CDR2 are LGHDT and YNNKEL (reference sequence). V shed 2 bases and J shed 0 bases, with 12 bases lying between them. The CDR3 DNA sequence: TGTGCCAGCAGCCAACCGACCAGTACTAGCACAGATACGCAGTATTTT. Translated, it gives CASSQPTSTSTDTQYF.

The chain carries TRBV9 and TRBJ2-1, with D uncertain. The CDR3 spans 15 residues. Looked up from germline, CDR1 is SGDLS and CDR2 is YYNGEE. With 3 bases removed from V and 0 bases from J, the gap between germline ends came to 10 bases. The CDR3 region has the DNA TGTGCCAGCAGCGCCACAACGAGCTCCTACAATGAGCAGTTCTTC. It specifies CASSATTSSYNEQFF.

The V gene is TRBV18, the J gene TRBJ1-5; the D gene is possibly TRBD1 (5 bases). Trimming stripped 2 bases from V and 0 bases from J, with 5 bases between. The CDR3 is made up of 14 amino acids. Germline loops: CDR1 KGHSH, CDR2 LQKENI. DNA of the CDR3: TGTGCCAGCTCACCAGGGGGTAGCAATCAGCCCCAGCATTTT. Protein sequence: CASSPGGSNQPQHF.

CDR3 nucleotide sequence: TGTGCCAGCAGCTTGAGGACAGGGGGAGGAAACACTGAAGCTTTCTTT. This translates into CASSLRTGGGNTEAFF. The rearrangement uses TRBV11-1 and TRBJ1-1; 10 bases map to TRBD1. Germline trimming cut 3 bases from V and 2 bases from J; bases unmatched to any gene: 6. Germline V lookup: CDR1 SGHAT, CDR2 FQDESV (reference sequence). CDR3 length equals 16 residues. Variable domain in full (rest from reference TRBV11-1 and TRBJ1-1): EAEVAQSPRYKITEKSQAVAFWCDPISGHATLYWYRQILGQGPELLVQFQDESVVDDSQLPKDRFSAERLKGVDSTLKIQPAELGDSAMYLCASSLRTGGGNTEAFFGQGTRLTVV.

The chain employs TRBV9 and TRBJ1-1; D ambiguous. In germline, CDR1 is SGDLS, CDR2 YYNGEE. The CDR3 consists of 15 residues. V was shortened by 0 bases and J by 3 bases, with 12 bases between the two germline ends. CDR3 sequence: CASSVGWGRHTEAFF. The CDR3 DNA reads TGTGCCAGCAGCGTAGGGTGGGGTCGGCACACTGAAGCTTTCTTT.

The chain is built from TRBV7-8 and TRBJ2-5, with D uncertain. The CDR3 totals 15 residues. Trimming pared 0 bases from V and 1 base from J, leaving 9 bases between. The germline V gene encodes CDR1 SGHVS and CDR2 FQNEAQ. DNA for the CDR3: TGTGCCAGCAGCTTAGCGCGGATAGGCCAAGAGACCCAGTACTTC. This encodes CASSLARIGQETQYF.

The CDR3: CASSPDRRAGANVLTF. The CDR3 bases are TGCGCCAGCAGCCCAGATCGACGGGCTGGGGCCAACGTCCTGACTTTC. The rearrangement uses TRBV4-3 and TRBJ2-6; D not resolved. V lost 4 bases and J lost 2, with 12 bases in between. The germline gives CDR1 LGHNA, CDR2 YSLEER. This CDR3 comprises 16 residues.

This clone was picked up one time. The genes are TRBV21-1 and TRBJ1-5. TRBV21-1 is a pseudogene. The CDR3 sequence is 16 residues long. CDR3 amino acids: CASSIPVGLSNQPQHF. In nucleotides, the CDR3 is TGTGCCAGCAGCATTCCGGTAGGGTTGAGCAATCAGCCCCAGCATTTT.

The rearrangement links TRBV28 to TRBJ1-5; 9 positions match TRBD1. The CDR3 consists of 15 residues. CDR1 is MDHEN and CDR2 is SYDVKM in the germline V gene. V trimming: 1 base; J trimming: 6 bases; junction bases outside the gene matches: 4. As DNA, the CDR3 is TGTGCCAGCAGTTTATATGGGACAGGGTTTCAGCCCCAGCATTTT. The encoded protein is CASSLYGTGFQPQHF.

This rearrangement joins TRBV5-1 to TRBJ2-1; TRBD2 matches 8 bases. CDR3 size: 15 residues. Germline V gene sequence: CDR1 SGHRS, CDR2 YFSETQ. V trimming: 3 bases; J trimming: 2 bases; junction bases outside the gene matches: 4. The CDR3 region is CASSSSGSTYNEQFF. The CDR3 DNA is TGCGCCAGCAGCTCTAGCGGGTCTACCTACAATGAGCAGTTCTTC. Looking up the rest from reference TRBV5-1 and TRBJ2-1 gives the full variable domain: KAGVTQTPRYLIKTRGQQVTLSCSPISGHRSVSWYQQTPGQGLQFLFEYFSETQRNKGNFPGRFSGRQFSNSRSEMNVSTLELGDSALYLCASSSSGSTYNEQFFGPGTRLTVL.

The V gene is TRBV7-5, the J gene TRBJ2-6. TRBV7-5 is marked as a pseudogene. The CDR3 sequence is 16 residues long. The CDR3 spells CARSLGLHSGANVLTF. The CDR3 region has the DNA TGTGCCAGAAGCTTAGGGTTGCACTCTGGGGCCAACGTCCTGACTTTC.

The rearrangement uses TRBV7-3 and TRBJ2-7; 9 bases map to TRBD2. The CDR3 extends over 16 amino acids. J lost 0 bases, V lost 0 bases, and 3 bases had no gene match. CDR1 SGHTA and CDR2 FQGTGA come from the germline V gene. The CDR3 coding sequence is TGTGCCAGCAGCTTAACCTGGACTAGCGACTCCTACGAGCAGTACTTC. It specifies CASSLTWTSDSYEQYF.

The CDR3 region is CASSFSGANEKLFF. CDR3 DNA: TGTGCCAGCAGCTTTTCAGGAGCTAATGAAAAACTGTTTTTT. V usage is TRBV5-5 and J usage is TRBJ1-4; D ambiguous. The CDR3 has 14 residues. V was cut by 2 bases and J by 3 bases, with 8 bases left in between. Germline V gene data show CDR1 as SGHKS and CDR2 as YYEKEE (reference sequence).

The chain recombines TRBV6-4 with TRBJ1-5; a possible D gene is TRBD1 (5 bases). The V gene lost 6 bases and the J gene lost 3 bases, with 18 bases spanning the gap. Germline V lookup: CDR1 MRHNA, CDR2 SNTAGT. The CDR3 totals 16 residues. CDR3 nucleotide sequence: TGTGCCAGCAGGACTGACAGAGGAACGCTCAATCAGCCCCAGCATTTT. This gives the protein CASRTDRGTLNQPQHF.

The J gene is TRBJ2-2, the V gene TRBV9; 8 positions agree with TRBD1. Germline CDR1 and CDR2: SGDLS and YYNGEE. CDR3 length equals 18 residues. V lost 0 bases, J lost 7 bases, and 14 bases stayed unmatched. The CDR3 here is CASSVGPGLRGQNGELFF. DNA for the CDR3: TGTGCCAGCAGCGTAGGTCCCGGACTCAGGGGGCAAAACGGGGAGCTGTTTTTT.

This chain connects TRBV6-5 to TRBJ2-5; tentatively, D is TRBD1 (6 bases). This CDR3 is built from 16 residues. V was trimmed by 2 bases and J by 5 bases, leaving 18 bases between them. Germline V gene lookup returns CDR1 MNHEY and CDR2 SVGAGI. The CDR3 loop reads CASSYAYTGIVETQYF. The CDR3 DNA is TGTGCCAGCAGTTACGCATACACAGGGATCGTGGAGACCCAGTACTTC.

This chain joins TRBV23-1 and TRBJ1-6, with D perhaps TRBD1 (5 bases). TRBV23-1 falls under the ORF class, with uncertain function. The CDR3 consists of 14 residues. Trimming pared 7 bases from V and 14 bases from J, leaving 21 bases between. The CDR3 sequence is CASNTGVFVVSLHF. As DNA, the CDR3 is TGCGCCAGCAATACGGGGGTCTTCGTTGTATCCCTCCACTTT.

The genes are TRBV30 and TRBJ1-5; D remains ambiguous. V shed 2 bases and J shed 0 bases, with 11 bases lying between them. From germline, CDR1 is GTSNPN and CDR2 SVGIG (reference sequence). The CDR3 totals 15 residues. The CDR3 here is CAWSLRTSSNQPQHF. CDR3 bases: TGTGCCTGGAGTCTTCGGACCTCTAGCAATCAGCCCCAGCATTTT. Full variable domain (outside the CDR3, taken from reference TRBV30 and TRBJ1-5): SQTIHQWPATLVQPVGSPLSLECTVEGTSNPNLYWYRQAAGRGLQLLFYSVGIGQISSEVPQNLSASRPQDRQFILSSKKLLLSDSGFYLCAWSLRTSSNQPQHFGDGTRLSIL.